The 23 T cell receptor beta chains below come from one sample, sequenced in a study of blood T cell repertoires in COVID-19. The repertoire was sequenced with immunoSEQ multiplex PCR; TCRdb's copy has only in-frame clones and lacks some. This table has about 110,000 clones, roughly 80% appearing once. Sequencing input: peripheral blood. These receptors were taken from a man aged 50 to 60 with acute or convalescent COVID-19.

The rearrangement links TRBV10-3 to TRBJ1-1, with D possibly TRBD1 on 6 matching bases. The CDR3 extends over 13 amino acids. Trimming left V 10 bases short and J 0 bases short, with 12 bases between. Germline loops: CDR1 ENHRY, CDR2 SYGVKD. CDR3 in amino acids: CATHRDLNTEAFF. In nucleotides, the CDR3 is TGTGCCACCCACAGGGACCTGAACACTGAAGCTTTCTTT.

The chain has TRBV30 and TRBJ1-5; maybe TRBD1 (6 bases). The CDR3 loop spans 15 amino acids. CDR1 GTSNPN and CDR2 SVGIG come from the germline V gene (reference sequence). The V end was cut by 0 bases, the J end by 7 bases, with 16 bases between. The CDR3 DNA follows: TGTGCCTGGAGTGTGGGGGCGACGGGGGGCCAGCCCCAGCATTTT. Translated: CAWSVGATGGQPQHF.

V gene TRBV5-6 combines with J gene TRBJ2-2, with no clear D. V lost 1 base and J lost 3, with 4 bases in between. Per germline, CDR1 SGHDT and CDR2 YYEEEE. The CDR3 length is 13 residues. This CDR3 reads CASSLPYTGELFF. For the CDR3, the DNA is TGTGCCAGCAGCTTGCCCTACACCGGGGAGCTGTTTTTT.

CDR3 protein: CASSSRDSNSPLHF. The CDR3 DNA sequence: TGTGCCAGCAGCTCCCGGGACAGTAATTCACCCCTCCACTTT. V gene TRBV7-6 combines with J gene TRBJ1-6, with 7 positions matching TRBD1. V trimming: 4 bases; J trimming: 6 bases; junction bases outside the gene matches: 3. Germline lookup yields CDR1 SGHVS and CDR2 FNYEAQ. CDR3 length: 14 amino acids.

V gene TRBV7-9 combines with J gene TRBJ1-1; D is perhaps TRBD1 (5 bases). This CDR3 has 13 residues. Trimming removed 4 bases at V and 6 bases at J, with 12 bases between. Germline V gene data show CDR1 as SEHNR and CDR2 as FQNEAQ (reference sequence). CDR3 residues: CASSSWGDPEAFF. The CDR3 coding sequence is TGTGCCAGCAGCTCCTGGGGGGATCCTGAAGCTTTCTTT.

The V and J genes are TRBV6-5 and TRBJ2-3, with 11 bases lining up with TRBD2. CDR3 size: 15 residues. Germline CDR1 reads MNHEY; CDR2 reads SVGAGI. V shed 6 bases, J shed 7 bases, and the junction held 9 bases outside the gene matches. CDR3 nucleotide sequence: TGTGCCAGCAGATCTGGACTAGCGGGTATCCATACGCAGTATTTT. Its translation: CASRSGLAGIHTQYF.

This clone was seen a few times. The chain employs TRBV4-1 and TRBJ1-3, with 8 bases fitting TRBD1. Germline V gives CDR1 MGHRA, CDR2 YSYEKL. After removal of 5 bases from V and 3 bases from J, the junction contained 12 bases not matched to a gene. The length of the CDR3 is 17 residues. CDR3 loop: CASSDRFRGLFGNTIYF. The CDR3 bases are TGCGCCAGCAGCGACCGTTTCAGGGGGCTTTTTGGAAACACCATATATTTT.

J is TRBJ2-3 and V is TRBV5-8, with 9 nucleotides matching TRBD2. Germline CDR1 is SGHTS and CDR2 is YDEGEE. This CDR3 is built from 16 residues. The junction had 3 bases not matched to a gene; V was cut back by 0 bases and J by 1 base. This CDR3 reads CASSLVRTSGTDTQYF. The CDR3 DNA is TGTGCCAGCAGCTTGGTGCGGACTAGCGGCACAGATACGCAGTATTTT. The variable domain in full, with the rest retrieved from reference TRBV5-8 and TRBJ2-3, is EAGVTQSPTHLIKTRGQQATLRCSPISGHTSVYWYQQALGLGLQFLLWYDEGEERNRGNFPPRFSGRQFPNYSSELNVNALELEDSALYLCASSLVRTSGTDTQYFGPGTRLTVL.

V is TRBV19 and J is TRBJ1-2; D possibly corresponds to TRBD1 (6 bases). The germline V and J ends were trimmed by 5 bases and 6 bases, with 16 bases remaining between them. Germline V gene lookup returns CDR1 LNHDA and CDR2 SQIVND (reference sequence). This CDR3 region has 14 residues. CDR3 sequence (DNA): TGTGCCAGTAGTGGGCTAGGACAGATTAATGGCTACACCTTC. This gives the protein CASSGLGQINGYTF.

This clone was picked up many times. The CDR3 nucleotides read TGTGCCAGCAGTTTACGCGGACAGGGTGCGTCCGTTGGCGAGCAGTACTTC. Amino acid sequence: CASSLRGQGASVGEQYF. The gene calls are TRBV28 and TRBJ2-7, with TRBD1 identical over 8 bases. The CDR3 is 17 amino acids. V gave up 2 bases and J gave up 6 bases; unmatched junction bases: 15. CDR1 is MDHEN, CDR2 SYDVKM, per germline.

The chain has TRBV12-2 and TRBJ2-3; the table assigns TRBD2, which was not confirmed against the DNA. TRBV12-2 is an annotated pseudogene. This CDR3 is 15 amino acids long. For the CDR3, the DNA is TGTGCAAGTCGCTTAGCTAGCGGGGGGGGTGATACGCAGTATTTT. It translates to CASRLASGGGDTQYF.

This chain joins TRBV10-1 and TRBJ1-2; 7 bases agree with TRBD1. This CDR3 contains 16 residues. The J segment lost 0 bases and the V segment lost 6 bases, leaving 10 bases of the junction unmatched. Germline assignment: CDR1 WNHNN and CDR2 SYGVQD (reference sequence). DNA of the CDR3: TGCGCCAGCAGGCCGGGACAGTCAAATTCTAACTATGGCTACACCTTC. Translating it yields CASRPGQSNSNYGYTF.

This sequence joins TRBV28 and TRBJ2-2; 7 bases match TRBD1. Germline CDR1 reads MDHEN; CDR2 reads SYDVKM. Unmatched junction bases numbered 3, after V lost 9 bases and J lost 2 bases. The CDR3 loop spans 13 amino acids. This CDR3 is CARRDRNTGELFF. As DNA, the CDR3 is TGTGCCAGACGGGACAGAAACACCGGGGAGCTGTTTTTT.

This rearrangement joins TRBV5-1 to TRBJ2-1, with a weak D call TRBD2 (6 bases). Trimming stripped 0 bases from V and 1 base from J, with 20 bases between. Germline CDR1 is SGHRS and CDR2 is YFSETQ. The CDR3 extends over 19 amino acids. The CDR3: CASSLDYRAGGRSYNEQFF. The CDR3 nucleotides read TGCGCCAGCAGCTTGGATTATAGGGCCGGGGGTAGGTCCTACAATGAGCAGTTCTTC.

This chain connects TRBV19 to TRBJ1-2, with 7 nucleotides matching TRBD1. This CDR3 comprises 12 residues. The V and J ends lost 7 bases and 8 bases, in that order; junction bases with no gene match: 7. CDR1 is LNHDA, CDR2 SQIVND, per germline (reference sequence). CDR3 residues: CASTTTGMGYTF. For the CDR3, the DNA is TGTGCCAGTACCACGACAGGGATGGGCTACACCTTC.

The chain combines TRBV7-9 with TRBJ1-2, with D possibly being TRBD1 (5 bases). Germline CDR1 is SEHNR and CDR2 is FQNEAQ (reference sequence). This CDR3 contains 16 residues. V was shortened by 6 bases and J by 7 bases, with 24 bases between the two germline ends. This chain's CDR3 is CASSYSDPQGFGGYTF. The DNA for the CDR3 is TGTGCCAGCAGTTACAGCGATCCTCAGGGCTTTGGTGGCTACACCTTC.

This clone appeared a single time. The chain couples TRBV9 to TRBJ1-2, with 7 bases fitting TRBD1. CDR3 length: 15 residues. V shed 2 bases, J shed 4 bases, and the junction held 8 bases outside the gene matches. CDR1 and CDR2 (germline): SGDLS, YYNGEE. In DNA, the CDR3 is TGTGCCAGCAGCGTGACAGGGCCTCCCCCCTATGGCTACACCTTC. It encodes CASSVTGPPPYGYTF.

This clone appeared a few times. The J gene is TRBJ1-5, the V gene TRBV2; tentative D call: TRBD1 (6 bases). In germline, CDR1 is SNHLY, CDR2 FYNNEI. Deletions cut 2 bases from V and 7 bases from J, with 12 bases between. This CDR3 spans 14 amino acids. DNA of the CDR3: TGTGCCAGCAGTGAATCGACAGGAAAGCAGCCCCAGCATTTT. This translates into CASSESTGKQPQHF.

The V gene is TRBV29-1, the J gene TRBJ1-5; D is perhaps TRBD1 (6 bases). The CDR3 has 13 amino acids. Trimming shortened V by 5 bases and J by 7 bases, and 15 bases separated the two germline ends. The germline V gene encodes CDR1 SQVTM and CDR2 ANQGSEA. Here the CDR3 reads CSVQQGMGQPQHF. The CDR3 DNA follows: TGCAGCGTTCAGCAGGGGATGGGGCAGCCCCAGCATTTT.

This chain connects TRBV2 to TRBJ1-2; no clear D. CDR1 and CDR2 from the germline V gene are SNHLY and FYNNEI. V lost 4 bases to trimming and J lost 1 base, with 7 bases between them. This CDR3 is built from 13 residues. The CDR3 loop is CASSAEGNYGYTF. In DNA, the CDR3 is TGTGCCAGCAGTGCGGAGGGTAACTATGGCTACACCTTC.

The chain recombines TRBV2 with TRBJ2-7; D perhaps matches TRBD1 (5 bases). Germline lookup yields CDR1 SNHLY and CDR2 FYNNEI. The CDR3 length is 13 residues. The V end lost 7 bases, the J end lost 5 bases, and 15 bases lay between the germline ends. The CDR3 reads CASTLQGGHEQYF. The DNA for the CDR3 is TGTGCCAGCACTCTGCAGGGTGGCCACGAGCAGTACTTC.

The chain's CDR3 is CASSLWRGTEAFF. CDR3 nucleotides: TGTGCCAGCAGTTTATGGAGGGGCACTGAAGCTTTCTTT. The chain uses TRBV27 and TRBJ1-1, with D tentatively TRBD1 (5 bases). This CDR3 contains 13 residues. Trimming shortened V by 1 base and J by 4 bases, and 7 bases separated the two germline ends. CDR1 MNHEY and CDR2 SMNVEV come from the germline V gene (reference sequence).

The rearrangement joins TRBV4-1 to TRBJ2-7, with D possibly matching TRBD2 (6 bases). The V gene lost 1 base and the J gene lost 5 bases, with 12 bases spanning the gap. CDR1 is MGHRA, CDR2 YSYEKL, per germline. This CDR3 is built from 14 residues. The CDR3: CASSQGAGRDEQYF. The CDR3 DNA is TGCGCCAGCAGCCAAGGAGCGGGCAGGGACGAGCAGTACTTC.